The clone carrying this T cell receptor (beta chain) turned up a few times. The sample comes from a study of blood T cell repertoires in COVID-19. Background on the study: Samples taken during acute and convalescent COVID-19 were collected in the United States, Italy and Spain. PBMCs, B-cell-depleted T cells, or T cells were the source of the cDNA or gDNA that made up the material.

Original methodology: Nucleated cell counts were estimated from reference gene primer amplification. Measured with immunoSEQ multiplex PCR; TCRdb has only the in-frame clones, and not every one. D and trimming come from the DNA, and the V and J calls and clone size come from that table. The data contain some 74,000 clones, around 90% of them singletons. CDR1 and CDR2 (germline): SEHNR, FQNEAQ (reference sequence). The CDR3 covers 16 residues. V was shortened by 5 bases and J by 3 bases, with 17 bases between the two germline ends. Sequencing was performed on peripheral blood. The receptor was isolated from a man in his fifties with acute or convalescent COVID-19. The rearrangement links TRBV7-9 to TRBJ1-5; D perhaps matches TRBD1 (5 bases). In DNA form, the CDR3 reads TGTGCCAGCAGCCCTCACCCCGGGGGAACCAATCAGCCCCAGCATTTT. It specifies CASSPHPGGTNQPQHF. The whole variable domain, remainder taken from reference TRBV7-9 and TRBJ1-5, is DTGVSQNPRHKITKRGQNVTFRCDPISEHNRLYWYRQTLGQGPEFLTYFQNEAQLEKSRLLSDRFSAERPKGSFSTLEIQRTEQGDSAMYLCASSPHPGGTNQPQHFGDGTRLSIL.